This T cell receptor beta chain comes out of a study of T cell responses to AZD1222 COVID-19 vaccine (dated by TCRdb to about 2021). Describing the broader study: Because spike-specific TCR depth and breadth did not differ between the two schedules, AZD1222 recipients who got a second dose at roughly 4 weeks were pooled with those who got a second dose at roughly 12 weeks. A total of about 240 trial participants underwent TCR sequencing, of whom some 210 received two doses of AZD1222 and around 26 received two doses of the MenACWY control vaccine. Trial participants were enrolled into age subgroups of 18-55, 56-69 and 70-plus years, which contained approximately 150, 30 and 60 TCR-sequenced participants, respectively.

Results the study describes overall, beyond this receptor: CD4 TCRs associated with the vaccine covered the entire spike protein, and the dominant responses were in regions 160-218 and 743-854. A significant rise in spike-specific TCR breadth and depth was observed after two AZD1222 doses relative to day 0 and relative to MenACWY recipients. Only five to seven AZD1222 recipients were SARS-CoV-2 seropositive at baseline, limiting conclusions about previously exposed vaccinees. Reportedly, almost half of the unique spike-specific TCRs recognized epitopes lying outside the regions that are mutated in the B.1.351 and B.1.1.7 variants. Because no day 14 peak-response samples were available, repertoires were characterized only after the peak T cell response. Participants were mostly white British and included more females than males, and it was suggested by the authors that clonal diversity may have been underestimated. In the small 56-69-year group, the increase in depth fell short of significance, most likely because of low power.

The CDR3 regions of human TCRbeta chains were subjected to immunosequencing. On the study's bioinformatics: Repertoire TCRs were matched against a reference library of SARS-CoV-2-specific TCRs generated with the MIRA antigen-specificity platform. Breadth was defined as the fraction of unique TCRs that were SARS-CoV-2-associated, and depth was defined as the fraction of total T cells that were SARS-CoV-2-associated. Using the MIRA data, each spike-specific TCR was mapped to the spike region that the TCR reacts to and placed in a CD4 or CD8 class. Log10-transformed breadth and depth values were compared by one-way ANOVA with Sidak's multiple comparisons tests. TCRdb stores this immuneACCESS table with in-frame sequences only. Part of the clones is absent; in the studies checked, under half of the shortfall reflects unresolved V genes, and no reason is known for the rest. That table is the source of V, J and clone size, and D and trimming were worked out from the DNA. This sample holds more than 35,000 clones; 65% to 85% were observed only once. The ten biggest clones cover 40% to 65% of the sample.

What this sample's time point label stands for: baseline before first vaccination. Vaccinee samples were obtained from the UK trials COV001 and COV002, which included a single-blind randomized controlled phase 2/3 trial of AZD1222 (ChAdOx1 nCoV-19) in healthy adults. Trial participant PBMC samples were collected at day 0 and day 28 after the second dose for TCRbeta chain sequencing. The CDR3, from cysteine to phenylalanine, totals 13 residues. The sequence is cut down to CDR3 DNA, 39 bases in frame from base 1. V ends up 4 bases short and J 11 bases short, with an unmatched junction base count of 7. Taken from the germline V gene, the CDR1 and CDR2 loops are SGHDN and FVKESK. This clone was seen a handful of times. There is no known antigen for this receptor. Base qualities are missing; no much larger clone stands one base away.

The origin of this receptor is an adult in good health. The chain is encoded by TRBV14 joined to TRBJ1-5, and 8 junctional nucleotides match TRBD1. This material consisted of peripheral blood, taken on day 0 of AZD1222 vaccination. The DNA reads as follows: TGTGCCAGCAGCCGCAACACAGGGGGGACCCAGCATTTT. Translated, this gives CASSRNTGGTQHF.